This passage covers 20 T cell receptor beta chains from one sample sequenced in a study of beta chain features in type 1 diabetes. Study observations and caveats: Moderately but significantly shorter TCRB CDR3s were found in Type 1 diabetes patients in all four CD4+ subsets.

Their antigens are not known. The authors reverse transcribed all of the isolated RNA, so sequencing captured expressed TCRB transcripts. Measured with immunoSEQ multiplex PCR; TCRdb has only the in-frame clones, and not every one. The sample records 400,000 or so clones, roughly 12% being singletons. The sequenced sample was naive CD4+ T cells from blood. All receptors derive from a woman aged 18 to 35 with type 1 diabetes.

The rearrangement links TRBV19 to TRBJ2-1; D uncertain. The CDR3 length is 14 residues. Looked up from germline, CDR1 is LNHDA and CDR2 is SQIVND (reference sequence). The V end lost 4 bases, the J end lost 4 bases, and 11 bases lay between the germline ends. CDR3: CASSRAALYNEQFF. CDR3 nucleotides: TGTGCCAGTAGTAGGGCAGCCCTTTACAATGAGCAGTTCTTC.

This chain links TRBV5-6 with TRBJ2-1; D is possibly TRBD2 (5 bases). This CDR3 is built from 14 residues. V lost 1 base, J lost 7 bases, and 12 bases lay in between. Germline values: CDR1 SGHDT, CDR2 YYEEEE. The CDR3 DNA sequence: TGTGCCAGCAGCTTGCCGACTACGACTAATGAGCAGTTCTTC. It yields the protein CASSLPTTTNEQFF.

A few counts support this clone. This chain links TRBV19 with TRBJ2-5, with 12 positions matching TRBD2. V shed 6 bases and J 9 bases; nucleotides not matched to a gene: 5. The CDR3 sequence is 13 residues long. CDR1 is LNHDA and CDR2 is SQIVND in the germline V gene (reference sequence). As DNA, the CDR3 is TGTGCCAGTAGGCTAGCGGGGGGGGGCCCCCAGTACTTC. Amino acids: CASRLAGGGPQYF.

The table lists this clone with a few counts. The rearrangement joins TRBV5-1 to TRBJ2-1, with 7 positions matching TRBD1. The CDR3 sequence is 15 residues long. V gave up 2 bases and J gave up 4 bases; unmatched junction bases: 6. From germline, CDR1 is SGHRS and CDR2 YFSETQ. This CDR3 reads CASSFEQGQYNEQFF. The CDR3, as DNA: TGCGCCAGCAGCTTTGAACAGGGGCAATACAATGAGCAGTTCTTC.

The J gene is TRBJ2-7, the V gene TRBV18; 7 bases are shared with TRBD1. The germline CDR1 and CDR2 sequences are KGHSH and LQKENI. The CDR3 length is 15 residues. Losses at the gene ends were 4 bases for V and 6 bases for J; bases not matched to a gene: 12. The DNA of the CDR3 is TGTGCCAGCTCACGAGGGGGCCCCGTTGAGGGCGAGCAGTACTTC. Translating it yields CASSRGGPVEGEQYF.

Here the CDR3 reads CASSGTGLQPQHF. CDR3 bases: TGTGCCAGCAGTGGGACAGGGCTGCAGCCCCAGCATTTT. The chain has TRBV25-1 and TRBJ1-5; TRBD1 aligns across 8 bases. The germline V gene encodes CDR1 MGHDK and CDR2 SYGVNS. Unmatched junction bases numbered 3, after V lost 4 bases and J lost 7 bases. The length of the CDR3 is 13 residues.

A few counts support this clone. V gene TRBV4-3 combines with J gene TRBJ1-2; D is unresolved. The CDR3 runs to 12 residues. V lost 0 bases and J 10 bases, leaving 9 bases between the germline ends. Germline V CDR1 and CDR2: LGHNA, YSLEER. CDR3 DNA sequence: TGCGCCAGCAGCCAAGAGGGCAGGCTCTACACCTTC. Its protein is CASSQEGRLYTF.

This clone was counted a few times. V and J are TRBV5-1 and TRBJ2-3; 9 bases match TRBD2. The V and J ends lost 4 bases and 6 bases, in that order; junction bases with no gene match: 12. The CDR3 has 16 residues. CDR1 SGHRS and CDR2 YFSETQ come from the germline V gene. In DNA, the CDR3 is TGCGCCAGCAGCCGGAATATGGCGGGGGGGCCGGATACGCAGTATTTT. It is translated as CASSRNMAGGPDTQYF.

This chain links TRBV7-9 with TRBJ2-2; D unclear. The CDR3 is 12 residues long. In germline, CDR1 is SEHNR, CDR2 FQNEAQ (reference sequence). Between the trimmed V and J ends, which lost 10 bases and 3 bases, there was a span of 9 bases. The CDR3 DNA is TGTGCCACGAACCGGGACACCGGGGAGCTGTTTTTT. Translated: CATNRDTGELFF.

This clone has only a few counts. This chain connects TRBV11-3 to TRBJ2-2; 9 bases agree with TRBD1. Germline V gene lookup returns CDR1 SGHNT and CDR2 YENEEA. This CDR3 has 15 residues. With V trimmed by 3 bases and J by 5 bases, 4 bases remained unmatched. CDR3 in DNA: TGTGCCAGCAGCTTCACAGGGGGCCCTACCGGGGAGCTGTTTTTT. It encodes CASSFTGGPTGELFF.

This chain uses TRBV5-1 with TRBJ1-2, with D perhaps matching TRBD1 (6 bases). Germline CDR1 is SGHRS and CDR2 is YFSETQ. The ends were cut back, 5 bases at V and 2 bases at J, with 13 bases in the middle. The CDR3 is made up of 14 amino acids. CDR3 coding DNA: TGCGCCAGCAGGGGAGGGACACACAACTATGGCTACACCTTC. This codes for CASRGGTHNYGYTF. The variable domain in full, with the rest retrieved from reference TRBV5-1 and TRBJ1-2, is KAGVTQTPRYLIKTRGQQVTLSCSPISGHRSVSWYQQTPGQGLQFLFEYFSETQRNKGNFPGRFSGRQFSNSRSEMNVSTLELGDSALYLCASRGGTHNYGYTFGSGTRLTVV.

This clone was counted between two and nine times. The chain joins TRBV30 to TRBJ2-2; D possibly corresponds to TRBD1 (6 bases). V was cut by 5 bases and J by 4 bases, with 14 bases left in between. Germline V gives CDR1 GTSNPN, CDR2 SVGIG (reference sequence). This CDR3 has 14 residues. CDR3 DNA: TGTGCCTGGGCCCCAGGGGCCGGCACCGGGGAGCTGTTTTTT. This codes for CAWAPGAGTGELFF. The complete variable domain, with remaining parts taken from reference TRBV30 and TRBJ2-2, reads SQTIHQWPATLVQPVGSPLSLECTVEGTSNPNLYWYRQAAGRGLQLLFYSVGIGQISSEVPQNLSASRPQDRQFILSSKKLLLSDSGFYLCAWAPGAGTGELFFGEGSRLTVL.

The genes are TRBV7-2 and TRBJ1-2; 11 nucleotides match TRBD1. The CDR3 extends over 13 amino acids. Germline loops: CDR1 SGHTA, CDR2 FQGNSA. J lost 8 bases, V lost 5 bases, and 4 bases had no gene match. CDR3 loop: CASSVDRGQGYTF. Written as DNA, the CDR3 is TGTGCCAGCAGCGTGGACAGGGGGCAGGGCTACACCTTC.

This chain joins TRBV9 and TRBJ2-7; a weak D match, TRBD1 (6 bases). The V end lost 0 bases, the J end lost 0 bases, and 10 bases lay between the germline ends. Germline CDR1 reads SGDLS; CDR2 reads YYNGEE. This CDR3 region has 15 residues. The chain's CDR3 is CASSVEGHGSYEQYF. The DNA for the CDR3 is TGTGCCAGCAGCGTAGAGGGACATGGCTCCTACGAGCAGTACTTC. Filled out from reference TRBV9 and TRBJ2-7, the complete variable domain reads DSGVTQTPKHLITATGQRVTLRCSPRSGDLSVYWYQQSLDQGLQFLIQYYNGEERAKGNILERFSAQQFPDLHSELNLSSLELGDSALYFCASSVEGHGSYEQYFGPGTRLTVT.

This chain uses TRBV30 with TRBJ1-5, with unresolved D. The CDR3 consists of 17 residues. V lost 3 bases to trimming and J lost 0 bases, with 18 bases between them. Germline values: CDR1 GTSNPN, CDR2 SVGIG (reference sequence). The CDR3, as DNA: TGTGCCTGGAGCCCTTCGGGTCTGACGGATAGCAATCAGCCCCAGCATTTT. It yields the protein CAWSPSGLTDSNQPQHF.

The chain carries TRBV18 and TRBJ2-1; D may be TRBD1 (5 bases). V was clipped by 2 bases and J by 9 bases, with 14 bases between them. CDR1 is KGHSH, CDR2 LQKENI, per germline. The CDR3 consists of 14 residues. The CDR3: CASSPRQRIGEQFF. For the CDR3, the DNA is TGTGCCAGCTCACCAAGACAGAGAATCGGTGAGCAGTTCTTC. Looking up the rest from reference TRBV18 and TRBJ2-1 gives the full variable domain: NAGVMQNPRHLVRRRGQEARLRCSPMKGHSHVYWYRQLPEEGLKFMVYLQKENIIDESGMPKERFSAEFPKEGPSILRIQQVVRGDSAAYFCASSPRQRIGEQFFGPGTRLTVL.

J is TRBJ1-2 and V is TRBV9; 7 bases are a match to TRBD1. The germline V gene encodes CDR1 SGDLS and CDR2 YYNGEE. The length of the CDR3 is 12 residues. J lost 6 bases, V lost 5 bases, and 4 bases had no gene match. The chain's CDR3 is CASRTGPHGYTF. The CDR3 nucleotides read TGTGCCAGCAGGACAGGGCCCCATGGCTACACCTTC.

A few counts support this clone. V is TRBV28 and J is TRBJ2-4, with 8 bases identical to TRBD1. V was pared by 6 bases and J by 4 bases, with 8 bases of the junction left unmatched. Per germline, CDR1 MDHEN and CDR2 SYDVKM. This CDR3 has 15 residues. This CDR3 reads CASRGDRNLKNIQYF. The CDR3 coding sequence is TGTGCCAGCAGGGGGGACAGGAACCTTAAAAACATTCAGTACTTC.

This chain uses TRBV7-9 with TRBJ2-1, with 10 bases identical to TRBD1. The germline V gene has CDR1 SEHNR and CDR2 FQNEAQ (reference sequence). J gave up 6 bases and V 5 bases, and 7 bases lay outside the gene matches. The CDR3 consists of 15 residues. The CDR3 sequence: CASSPRDRGVNEQFF. CDR3 bases: TGTGCCAGCAGCCCCCGGGACAGGGGTGTCAATGAGCAGTTCTTC.

V and J are TRBV15 and TRBJ2-1; D gene ambiguous. V shed 0 bases and J shed 1 base, with 16 bases lying between them. This CDR3 has 18 amino acids. Germline loops: CDR1 LNHNV, CDR2 YYDKDF (reference sequence). The CDR3 loop reads CATSRDHSYSSSYNEQFF. CDR3 coding DNA: TGTGCCACCAGCAGAGATCACTCCTATAGTTCGTCCTACAATGAGCAGTTCTTC.